This passage covers 21 T cell receptor beta chains from one sample sequenced in a study of shared clonotypes between healthy human individuals. Clones were sequenced by immunoSEQ multiplex PCR, and TCRdb holds only the in-frame ones, with some missing. The sample contains fewer than 550,000 clones, about 80% of which appear only once. Input material: PBMCs. The source is a middle-aged woman in good health. Some clones in this sample may be carry-over from other donors' samples.

J is TRBJ2-7 and V is TRBV2; 8 bases line up with TRBD1. The ends lost 3 bases at V and 7 bases at J; junction bases unmatched: 8. CDR1 SNHLY and CDR2 FYNNEI come from the germline V gene. The length of the CDR3 is 14 residues. In DNA form, the CDR3 reads TGTGCCAGCAGTGACGACAGGGGAGGCTATGAGCAGTACTTC. Residues: CASSDDRGGYEQYF.

This clone was picked up a small number of times. V is TRBV28 and J is TRBJ2-1; possibly TRBD1 for D (5 bases). CDR3 size: 17 residues. The V end lost 2 bases, the J end lost 4 bases, and 18 bases lay between the germline ends. Per germline, CDR1 MDHEN and CDR2 SYDVKM. The chain's CDR3 is CASSLPRNRSPYNEQFF. CDR3 nucleotide sequence: TGTGCCAGCAGTTTACCTCGTAACAGGAGCCCTTACAATGAGCAGTTCTTC.

This rearrangement joins TRBV4-3 to TRBJ2-7; 12 nucleotides line up with TRBD2. Germline values: CDR1 LGHNA, CDR2 YSLEER. The CDR3 is 18 amino acids. V lost 0 bases to trimming and J lost 6 bases; unmatched junction nucleotides: 12. The CDR3 nucleotides read TGCGCCAGCAGCCAAGACCAGGGACTAGCGGGCTACCTAGGCGAGCAGTACTTC. Its translation is CASSQDQGLAGYLGEQYF.

The chain is built from TRBV2 and TRBJ1-1, with D hard to call. The germline V and J ends were trimmed by 10 bases and 1 base, with 16 bases remaining between them. CDR1 SNHLY and CDR2 FYNNEI come from the germline V gene. This CDR3 is 14 amino acids long. The CDR3 reads CAIPRETENTEAFF. The CDR3 DNA is TGTGCCATCCCCCGGGAGACTGAGAACACTGAAGCTTTCTTT.

This clone was seen only once. This sequence joins TRBV6-1 and TRBJ2-1, with D possibly matching TRBD2 (5 bases). Trimming left V 3 bases short and J 4 bases short, with 10 bases between. Per germline, CDR1 MNHNS and CDR2 SASEGT. CDR3 length equals 14 residues. As DNA, the CDR3 is TGTGCCAGCAGTGAGGAGGCAGAGTACAATGAGCAGTTCTTC. This codes for CASSEEAEYNEQFF.

The chain carries TRBV4-1 and TRBJ2-1; 12 bases are a match to TRBD2. V lost 6 bases to trimming and J lost 5 bases; unmatched junction nucleotides: 5. Germline loops: CDR1 MGHRA, CDR2 YSYEKL. The CDR3 is 15 amino acids. The CDR3 nucleotides read TGCGCCAGCAGAAGTGGACTAGCGGGGAACAATGAGCAGTTCTTC. Amino acid sequence: CASRSGLAGNNEQFF.

This clone was seen more than once but under ten times. The chain joins TRBV19 to TRBJ2-1; D is unclear. The CDR3 is 16 residues long. Trimming took off 3 bases at V and 5 bases at J, with 17 bases between the two ends. Germline assignment: CDR1 LNHDA and CDR2 SQIVND (reference sequence). The CDR3 loop reads CASSIKWLDGHNEQFF. The CDR3, as DNA: TGTGCCAGTAGTATTAAATGGTTAGATGGTCACAATGAGCAGTTCTTC.

The genes are TRBV2 and TRBJ2-5; D is undetermined. The better agreement between TRBJ2-7 and the DNA end casts doubt on the J call. Germline CDR1 and CDR2: SNHLY and FYNNEI. CDR3 length: 13 residues. The CDR3 coding sequence is TGTGCCAGCAGTGGTCGGATCTCCTACGAGCAGTACTTC. It is translated as CASSGRISYEQYF.

The CDR3 reads CASSQVPGSTGELFF. DNA for the CDR3: TGTGCCAGCAGCCAAGTCCCAGGCAGCACCGGGGAGCTGTTTTTT. This sequence joins TRBV4-2 and TRBJ2-2, with no clear D. With 1 base removed from V and 4 bases from J, the gap between germline ends came to 10 bases. CDR1 and CDR2 (germline): LGHNA, YNFKEQ. The CDR3 runs to 15 residues.

This chain links TRBV27 with TRBJ1-5; TRBD1 aligns across 7 bases. Germline lookup yields CDR1 MNHEY and CDR2 SMNVEV (reference sequence). The CDR3 spans 13 residues. Unmatched junction bases numbered 9, after V lost 10 bases and J lost 6 bases. The CDR3 DNA reads as TGTGCCACCGCAGGGGGAGGAACTCAGCCCCAGCATTTT. Its translation is CATAGGGTQPQHF.

V is TRBV28 and J is TRBJ1-5; weak D call: TRBD1 (5 bases). Germline lookup yields CDR1 MDHEN and CDR2 SYDVKM. The V gene lost 7 bases and the J gene lost 4 bases, with 20 bases spanning the gap. The CDR3 spans 16 residues. CDR3 bases: TGTGCCAGCACCTCTACTAAATTCGGGGGAAATCAGCCCCAGCATTTT. Encoded protein: CASTSTKFGGNQPQHF.

Only a few counts were recorded for this clone. The V and J genes are TRBV4-2 and TRBJ1-5; the match to TRBD1 covers 11 bases. The CDR3 has 17 amino acids. In germline, CDR1 is LGHNA, CDR2 YNFKEQ. V was clipped by 0 bases and J by 2 bases; unmatched bases: 3. Here the CDR3 DNA reads TGTGCCAGCAGCCAAGAGGGGGGACAGGGGGGCAATCAGCCCCAGCATTTT. It encodes CASSQEGGQGGNQPQHF.

The gene calls are TRBV4-2 and TRBJ2-1; weak D call: TRBD1 (6 bases). Germline V gene sequence: CDR1 LGHNA, CDR2 YNFKEQ. This CDR3 is built from 14 residues. Trimming stripped 5 bases from V and 1 base from J, with 9 bases between. CDR3 DNA: TGTGCCAGCAGCTTCACAGGGTCCTACAATGAGCAGTTCTTC. Translating gives CASSFTGSYNEQFF.

V usage is TRBV6-4 and J usage is TRBJ2-2; D not certain. The germline V gene encodes CDR1 MRHNA and CDR2 SNTAGT. Deletions cut 4 bases from V and 5 bases from J, with 8 bases between. This CDR3 is built from 13 residues. The CDR3 DNA is TGTGCCAGCAGTGTAAGCCCGACCGGGGAGCTGTTTTTT. Its translation is CASSVSPTGELFF.

Many counts were recorded for this clone. Distinct nucleotide sequences in the sample also encode this CDR3. CDR3 amino acids: CASSEAGLAGAGEQYF. CDR3 DNA: TGTGCCAGCAGTGAAGCCGGACTAGCGGGAGCGGGAGAGCAGTACTTC. The chain has TRBV2 and TRBJ2-7; 13 bases are shared with TRBD2. Looked up from germline, CDR1 is SNHLY and CDR2 is FYNNEI. Germline trimming cut 0 bases from V and 7 bases from J; bases unmatched to any gene: 6. The CDR3 covers 16 residues.

A remark on this clone: This sample includes further DNA sequences coding for the same CDR3. The chain combines TRBV18 with TRBJ2-1, with 15 positions matching TRBD2. V dropped 2 bases and J dropped 5; count of bases not matched to a gene: 1. Germline CDR1 reads KGHSH; CDR2 reads LQKENI. The CDR3 is made up of 16 amino acids. The CDR3 region is CASSPGLAGGDNEQFF. In DNA form, the CDR3 reads TGTGCCAGCTCACCAGGACTAGCGGGAGGGGACAATGAGCAGTTCTTC.

V usage is TRBV10-2 and J usage is TRBJ1-5; D might be TRBD1 (6 bases). This CDR3 is built from 14 residues. Germline-derived CDR1 and CDR2 are WSHSY and SAAADI. The ends were cut back, 0 bases at V and 6 bases at J, with 9 bases in the middle. The CDR3 coding sequence is TGCGCCAGCAGTGAGTCGCAGGGGATTCAGCCCCAGCATTTT. This gives the protein CASSESQGIQPQHF.

Comment on this clone: The likely explanation is a read error, given a far larger clone one base away. CDR3 nucleotide sequence: TGTGCCTGGGGTGTACAGCAAGAGACCCAGTACTTC. This sequence encodes CAWGVQQETQYF. The chain has TRBV30 and TRBJ2-5; D ambiguous. The CDR3 contains 12 residues. Germline-derived CDR1 and CDR2 are GTSNPN and SVGIG (reference sequence).

The chain links TRBV9 to TRBJ2-5, with D possibly matching TRBD1 (5 bases). The ends were cut back, 2 bases at V and 0 bases at J, with 8 bases in the middle. Germline CDR1 is SGDLS and CDR2 is YYNGEE. This CDR3 spans 14 amino acids. The chain's CDR3 is CASSVTAYQETQYF. The DNA for the CDR3 is TGTGCCAGCAGCGTGACAGCGTACCAAGAGACCCAGTACTTC.

This clone was counted a few times. This chain joins TRBV5-1 and TRBJ2-7; D is possibly TRBD2 (5 bases). With 4 bases removed from V and 2 bases from J, the gap between germline ends came to 19 bases. The CDR3 consists of 16 residues. Germline lookup yields CDR1 SGHRS and CDR2 YFSETQ. The CDR3 DNA sequence: TGCGCCAGCAGCACCGTAGGAGCGGACGGAACCTACGAGCAGTACTTC. Encoded protein: CASSTVGADGTYEQYF.

The chain joins TRBV27 to TRBJ1-2; TRBD1 matches 7 bases. This CDR3 has 17 amino acids. Germline CDR1 reads MNHEY; CDR2 reads SMNVEV (reference sequence). Trimming took 3 bases from V and 4 from J; bases not matched to a gene: 14. The CDR3 loop reads CASSLSRPWQGGYGYTF. In nucleotides, the CDR3 is TGTGCCAGCAGTTTGAGTAGACCGTGGCAGGGGGGCTATGGCTACACCTTC.